This entry concerns a single TCR beta chain. Its target antigen remains unknown. No per-base quality is available; no much larger clone lies one base away. This sample was taken from a study of blood T cell repertoires in COVID-19 (dated by TCRdb to 2020 to 2022). Notes on the research overall: Samples from collaborators originated in the United States, Italy and Spain and spanned both the acute and convalescent phases of COVID-19. The material from the prospective study consisted of cDNA or gDNA derived from T cells, B-cell-depleted T cells, or PBMCs. Subjects who had been exposed to COVID-19, were actively infected with it, or had recovered from it provided the deeply sampled blood TCRbeta repertoires that made up the dataset. The repertoires were released in a freely available public database meant as a resource for research on the immune response to SARS-CoV-2. Samples were obtained from the ongoing ImmuneRACE study (first 160 participants) and from over 1,000 subjects provided by 6 global collaborators. Nearly every sample came with metadata listing a de-identified subject ID, COVID-19 status, age in years and sex. HLA class I and class II types, where available, came from metadata supplied by the sample provider rather than from assay-based typing. The full study reports these points: The quantity of clinical and demographic metadata differed by source and by participant and was supplied without curation.

TCRbeta CDR3 regions were amplified from genomic DNA using the immunoSEQ Assay, a bias-controlled multiplex PCR. In the authors' own workflow: Within the assay, amplification of reference gene primers was used to estimate how many nucleated cells each sample contained. To quantify the absolute abundance of each unique TCRbeta CDR3 rearrangement, sequence reads were collapsed and filtered. Productive Simpson clonality was computed per sample as the square root of Simpson's diversity index over productive rearrangements. In TCRdb, the immuneACCESS table is reduced to in-frame sequences with V and J assigned. These tables do not hold every clone; where another copy was compared, an unresolved V gene accounts for under half, and the others remain unexplained. The V and J calls and clone size come from that table; D and trimming were worked out from the DNA. The sample data list 150,000 or so clones, and 70% to 90% of these were observed just once. The ten largest clones represent about 0.63% of the sample.

One collaborating source in Seattle enrolled patients during active infection and followed them longitudinally through the course of disease. Whole blood was collected in K2EDTA tubes by collaborating institutions according to the institutions' own protocols. For TCRbeta analysis, collaborator samples were shipped as frozen whole blood, as isolated PBMCs, or as DNA extracted from either sample type. Inclusive of the bounding cysteine and phenylalanine, the CDR3 is 14 residues long. The read is trimmed to its CDR3 DNA, 42 bases read in frame from base 1. CDR1 is given as SGHRS and CDR2 as YFSETQ, both from the germline V gene. Ends trimmed: V by 0 bases, J by 5 bases; bases unmatched to a gene: 1.

Sequences were obtained from peripheral blood. The rearrangement joined TRBV5-1 to TRBJ1-1; 10 nucleotides in the junction match TRBD1. The source is a man between 60 and 75 years old with COVID-19, enrolled during active disease. The CDR3 region has the sequence CASSLGQGATEAFF. The DNA reads TGCGCCAGCAGCTTGGGACAGGGGGCGACTGAAGCTTTCTTT.